This TCR beta chain was sequenced for a study of radiotherapy plus CTLA-4 blockade in lung cancer. Findings of the study overall: The authors reported that early blood T cell clone dynamics, with interferon-beta, best predicted response. Blood saw expansion of tumor-derived TCR clones after radiotherapy plus ipilimumab.

Profiling relied on immunoSEQ multiplex PCR, and the TCRdb table lists in-frame clones only, not all of them. Of 35,000 to 50,000 clones in the sample, about three quarters were seen once. This clone came up a few times. Its antigen is as yet unknown. From germline, CDR1 is MDHEN and CDR2 SYDVKM. Trimming pared 2 bases from V and 6 bases from J, leaving 5 bases between. The CDR3 loop spans 11 amino acids. This clonotype originated in a human donor with non-small cell lung cancer who had a complete response to radiotherapy plus ipilimumab. Source: peripheral blood, taken from a patient treated with radiotherapy plus ipilimumab. The gene calls are TRBV28 and TRBJ2-7; D not certain. The CDR3 DNA sequence: TGTGCCAGCAGTTTAAGCTCCGAGCAGTACTTC. Amino acid sequence: CASSLSSEQYF.